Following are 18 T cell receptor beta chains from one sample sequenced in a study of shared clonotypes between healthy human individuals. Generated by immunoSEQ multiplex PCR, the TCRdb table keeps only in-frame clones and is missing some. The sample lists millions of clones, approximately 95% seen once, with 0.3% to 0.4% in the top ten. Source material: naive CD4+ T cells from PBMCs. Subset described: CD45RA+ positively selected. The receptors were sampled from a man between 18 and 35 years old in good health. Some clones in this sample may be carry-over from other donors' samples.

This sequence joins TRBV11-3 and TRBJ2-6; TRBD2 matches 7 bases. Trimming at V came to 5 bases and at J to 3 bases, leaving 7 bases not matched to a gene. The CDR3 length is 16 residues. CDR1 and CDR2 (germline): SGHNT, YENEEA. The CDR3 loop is CASSPGEGSGANVLTF. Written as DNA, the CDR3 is TGTGCCAGCAGCCCTGGGGAGGGAAGTGGGGCCAACGTCCTGACTTTC. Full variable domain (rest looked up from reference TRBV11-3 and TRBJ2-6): EAGVVQSPRYKIIEKKQPVAFWCNPISGHNTLYWYLQNLGQGPELLIRYENEEAVDDSQLPKDRFSAERLKGVDSTLKIQPAELGDSAVYLCASSPGEGSGANVLTFGAGSRLTVL.

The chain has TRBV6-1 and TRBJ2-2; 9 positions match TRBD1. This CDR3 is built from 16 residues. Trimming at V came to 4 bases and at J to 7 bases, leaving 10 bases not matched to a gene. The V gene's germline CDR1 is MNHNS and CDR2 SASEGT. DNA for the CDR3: TGTGCCAGCAGTGCTAAGCAACAGGGGGCGGGCGGGGAGCTGTTTTTT. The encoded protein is CASSAKQQGAGGELFF.

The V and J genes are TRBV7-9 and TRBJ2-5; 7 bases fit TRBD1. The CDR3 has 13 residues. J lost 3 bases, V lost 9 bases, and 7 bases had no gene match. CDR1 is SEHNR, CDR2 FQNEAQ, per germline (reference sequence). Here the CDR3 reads CARGTDKEETQYF. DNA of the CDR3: TGTGCCAGGGGGACAGATAAAGAAGAGACCCAGTACTTC.

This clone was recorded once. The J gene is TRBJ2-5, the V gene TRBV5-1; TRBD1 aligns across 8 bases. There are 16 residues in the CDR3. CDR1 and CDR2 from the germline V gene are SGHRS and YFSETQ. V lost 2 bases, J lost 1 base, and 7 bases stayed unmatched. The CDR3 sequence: CASSLKQGTGQETQYF. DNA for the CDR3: TGCGCCAGCAGCTTAAAACAAGGGACAGGCCAAGAGACCCAGTACTTC.

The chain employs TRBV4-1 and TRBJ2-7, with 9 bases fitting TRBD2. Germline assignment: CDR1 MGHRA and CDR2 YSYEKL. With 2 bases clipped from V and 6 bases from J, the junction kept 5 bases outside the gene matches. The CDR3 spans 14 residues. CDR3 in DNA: TGCGCCAGCAGCCAATGGCGGGAGGGGTCCGAGCAGTACTTC. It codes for CASSQWREGSEQYF.

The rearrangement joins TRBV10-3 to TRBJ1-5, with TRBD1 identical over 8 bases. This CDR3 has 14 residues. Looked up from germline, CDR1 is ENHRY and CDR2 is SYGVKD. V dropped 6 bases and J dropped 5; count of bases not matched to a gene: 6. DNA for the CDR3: TGTGCCATCAGCTCCACAGGGGGTGATCAGCCCCAGCATTTT. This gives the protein CAISSTGGDQPQHF.

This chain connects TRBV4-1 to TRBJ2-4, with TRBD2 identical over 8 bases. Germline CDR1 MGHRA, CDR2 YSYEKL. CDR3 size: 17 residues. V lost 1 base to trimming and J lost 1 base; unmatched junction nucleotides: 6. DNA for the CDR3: TGCGCCAGCAGCCAAGTGTCCCGCGGGAGGGCCAAAAACATTCAGTACTTC. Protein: CASSQVSRGRAKNIQYF.

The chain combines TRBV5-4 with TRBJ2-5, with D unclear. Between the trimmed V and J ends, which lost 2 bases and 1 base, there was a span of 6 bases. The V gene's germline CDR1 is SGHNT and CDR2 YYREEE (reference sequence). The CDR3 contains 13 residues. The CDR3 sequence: CASSFAPQETQYF. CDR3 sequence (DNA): TGTGCCAGCAGCTTTGCTCCCCAAGAGACCCAGTACTTC.

The CDR3 here is CASSFRQMNTEAFF. The CDR3 coding sequence is TGTGCCAGCAGCTTTCGCCAGATGAACACTGAAGCTTTCTTT. The V and J genes are TRBV11-2 and TRBJ1-1; D uncertain. Trimming took 3 bases from V and 0 from J, leaving 8 bases between them. The V gene's germline CDR1 is SGHAT and CDR2 FQNNGV. The CDR3 loop spans 14 amino acids.

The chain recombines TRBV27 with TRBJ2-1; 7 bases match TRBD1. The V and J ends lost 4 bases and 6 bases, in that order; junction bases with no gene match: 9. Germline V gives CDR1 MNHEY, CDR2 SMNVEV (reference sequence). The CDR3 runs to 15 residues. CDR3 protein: CASSSSPGQPNEQFF. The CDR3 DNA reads TGTGCCAGCAGTTCGAGCCCGGGACAGCCCAATGAGCAGTTCTTC.

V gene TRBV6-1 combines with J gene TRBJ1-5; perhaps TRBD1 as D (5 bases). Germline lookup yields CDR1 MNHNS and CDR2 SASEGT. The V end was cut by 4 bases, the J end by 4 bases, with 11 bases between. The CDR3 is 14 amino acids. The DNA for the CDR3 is TGTGCCAGCAGTGTCCGACAGCCGAATCAGCCCCAGCATTTT. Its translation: CASSVRQPNQPQHF.

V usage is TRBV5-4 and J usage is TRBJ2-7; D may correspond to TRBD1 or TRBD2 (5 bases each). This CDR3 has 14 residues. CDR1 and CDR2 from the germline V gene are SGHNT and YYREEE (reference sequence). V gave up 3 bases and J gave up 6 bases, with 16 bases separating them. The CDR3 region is CASSWTGARSEQYF. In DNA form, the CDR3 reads TGTGCCAGCAGCTGGACCGGGGCTCGCTCCGAGCAGTACTTC.

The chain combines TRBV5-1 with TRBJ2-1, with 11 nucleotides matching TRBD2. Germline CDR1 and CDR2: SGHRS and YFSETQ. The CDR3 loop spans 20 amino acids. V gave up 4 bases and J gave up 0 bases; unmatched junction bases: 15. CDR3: CASSPGRLAGGGSSYNEQFF. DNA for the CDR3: TGCGCCAGCAGCCCCGGCCGGCTAGCGGGAGGCGGAAGCTCCTACAATGAGCAGTTCTTC. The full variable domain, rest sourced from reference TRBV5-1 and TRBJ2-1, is KAGVTQTPRYLIKTRGQQVTLSCSPISGHRSVSWYQQTPGQGLQFLFEYFSETQRNKGNFPGRFSGRQFSNSRSEMNVSTLELGDSALYLCASSPGRLAGGGSSYNEQFFGPGTRLTVL.

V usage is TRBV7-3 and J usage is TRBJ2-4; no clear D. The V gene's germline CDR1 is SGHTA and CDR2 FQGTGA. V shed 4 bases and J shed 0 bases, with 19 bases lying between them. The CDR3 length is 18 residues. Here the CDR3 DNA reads TGTGCCAGCAGCTCCAGATCCGTCCAACTTCTAGCCAAAAACATTCAGTACTTC. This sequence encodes CASSSRSVQLLAKNIQYF.

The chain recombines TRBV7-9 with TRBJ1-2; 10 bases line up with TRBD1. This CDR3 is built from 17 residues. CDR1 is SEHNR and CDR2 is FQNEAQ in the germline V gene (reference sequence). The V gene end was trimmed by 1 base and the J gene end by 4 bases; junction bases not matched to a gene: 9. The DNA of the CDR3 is TGTGCCAGCAGCTTAGGGCTACCGGGACAGGGGACCTATGGCTACACCTTC. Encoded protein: CASSLGLPGQGTYGYTF.

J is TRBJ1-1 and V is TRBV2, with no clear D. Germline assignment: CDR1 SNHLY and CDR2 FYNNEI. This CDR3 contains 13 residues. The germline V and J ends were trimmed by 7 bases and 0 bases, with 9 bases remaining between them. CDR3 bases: TGTGCCAGCAAGACTAACCTGAACACTGAAGCTTTCTTT. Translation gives CASKTNLNTEAFF.

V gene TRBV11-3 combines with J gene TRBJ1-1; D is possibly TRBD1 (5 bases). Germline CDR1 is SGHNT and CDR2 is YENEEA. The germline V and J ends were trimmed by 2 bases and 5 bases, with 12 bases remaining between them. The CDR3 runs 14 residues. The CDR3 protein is CASSLRGSRTEAFF. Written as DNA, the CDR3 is TGTGCCAGCAGCTTACGGGGGTCTCGGACTGAAGCTTTCTTT.

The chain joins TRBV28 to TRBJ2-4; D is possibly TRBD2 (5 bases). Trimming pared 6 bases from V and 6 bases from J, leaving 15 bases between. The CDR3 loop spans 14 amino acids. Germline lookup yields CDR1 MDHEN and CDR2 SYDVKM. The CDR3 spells CASRPLSDPNIQYF. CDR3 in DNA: TGTGCCAGCAGGCCGCTTAGCGACCCAAACATTCAGTACTTC.